These T cell receptor beta chains were read from a single sample in a study of cytomegalovirus exposure and HLA in healthy donors. Data came from immunoSEQ multiplex PCR; TCRdb stores just in-frame clones and leaves some out. The data show approximately 42,000 clones, roughly 80% seen once. Sequenced: PBMCs. These receptors were obtained from a man in his fifties or sixties in good health and CMV-seronegative. The conserved cysteine and the conserved F or W are not part of the CDR3 here. The size entry is marked missing in some rows and otherwise reads once, few, many or a size class.

abundance	v_gene	CDR3aa
once	TRBV12-1	ASSKDRTEQF
.	TRBV30	AHIPGQGIWNTEAF
.	TRBV7-9	ASSLEQGEGQPQH
.	TRBV7-2	ASSPRTAAGLGRQY
.	TRBV6-4	ASSVRTGSSKY
.	TRBV28	ASSTLSHLYQPQH
.	TRBV14	ASSLLSGVGVTSTEAF
few	TRBV5-1	ATSPTIGLAGVETQY
.	TRBV6-5	ASSYSILRGSETQY
.	TRBV7-3	ASSSNSVMNTQY
.	TRBV7-2	ASSRMADTDTQY
.	TRBV6-6	ASSPQGDTEAF
few	TRBV7-8	ASSAGQGAYEQY
.	TRBV20-1	SASFRGYT
.	TRBV7-8	ASSLGRRLQETQY
.	TRBV7-2	ASSSWTGDYGYT
.	TRBV11-2	ASTQGRAEDNEQF
.	TRBV4-1	ASSETPADRQF
.	TRBV9	ASSVTGDGTDTQY
few	TRBV7-8	ASSLAGGQGLMPQH
.	TRBV2	ASSVRGVVPGELF
.	TRBV5-1	ASSLRGSGTGELF
once	TRBV9	ASSVASAQDTQY
.	TRBV7-3	ASSLYSGYTEAF
.	TRBV7-9	ASSLLAGATEAF
few	TRBV5-1	ASSLELYTEAF
.	TRBV5-1	ANSYTATGGNTEAF
.	TRBV6-6	ASSSRAGTGELF
.	TRBV5-6	ASSFGQGDTGELF
.	TRBV4-3	ASSQDWGQGLTGELF
.	TRBV5-4	ASSPGGQGNEKLF
.	TRBV5-5	ASSWRVPREQY
once	TRBV13	ASSSGLALSYEQY
.	TRBV7-2	ASSPGGGGQQF
.	TRBV30	AWSVLQGGNSPLH
.	TRBV27	ASSSPNLSPGQGYT
.	TRBV19	ASSDRGETQY
.	TRBV10-3	AISDPPGGNGYT
.	TRBV7-9	ASSSNSDRDYGYT
.	TRBV14	ASSQGPLGALTDTQY
.	TRBV5-4	ASSFGYSYNSPLH
.	TRBV28	ASSYGTGRETQY
.	TRBV5-1	ASSLGRLNTGELF
few	TRBV28	ASEGNTEAF
.	TRBV28	ASSLAGGSYEQY
.	TRBV7-6	ASSPGQGYEKLF
.	TRBV7-9	ASSPFSGLTYNEQF
.	TRBV19	ASSRDIINEQF
.	TRBV5-1	ASSPGQGWNYEQY
once	TRBV28	ASSLGLSSYNSPLH
few	TRBV7-8	ASSLAFEAGGGYT